Below, 12 T cell receptor beta chains from the same sample are listed, as sequenced in a study of identical twins. TCRdb reprocessed the 5' RACE reads with MiXCR, giving one entry per CDR3 protein. The sample consists of under 450,000 distinct CDR3 sequences, around 18% of them appearing once. Sample: naive T cells sorted from blood. The source is a man between 45 and 60 years old in good health.

V gene TRBV27 combines with J gene TRBJ2-1; D assignment may be TRBD1 or TRBD2 (5 bases each). Germline V lookup: CDR1 MNHEY, CDR2 SMNVEV (reference sequence). This CDR3 contains 14 residues. V lost 3 bases and J lost 10, with 16 bases in between. For the CDR3, the DNA is TGTGCCAGCAGTTTGGGCCGGGGCGGCACAGAGCAGTTCTTC. Its protein product is CASSLGRGGTEQFF.

A few counts support this clonotype. The J gene is TRBJ2-7, the V gene TRBV20-1; 7 bases are shared with TRBD2. The germline gives CDR1 DFQATT, CDR2 SNEGSKA (reference sequence). V trimming: 0 bases; J trimming: 7 bases; junction bases outside the gene matches: 6. This CDR3 has 13 amino acids. In DNA form, the CDR3 reads TGCAGTGCTAGAGACCTGACTAGCAGGGAGCAGTACTTC. Protein sequence: CSARDLTSREQYF.

There are many counts of this clonotype. The gene calls are TRBV5-1 and TRBJ2-1; D may be TRBD1 (5 bases). Germline-derived CDR1 and CDR2 are SGHRS and YFSETQ. This CDR3 is built from 16 residues. Trimming took off 0 bases at V and 3 bases at J, with 13 bases between the two ends. CDR3 bases: TGCGCCAGCAGCTTGGATCTCAGGGCTTTCTACAATGAGCAGTTCTTC. Protein: CASSLDLRAFYNEQFF.

This rearrangement joins TRBV4-3 to TRBJ1-5, with 7 bases that match TRBD1. This CDR3 is 14 amino acids long. Germline CDR1 reads LGHNA; CDR2 reads YSLEER. V was pared by 2 bases and J by 7 bases, with 5 bases of the junction left unmatched. CDR3 residues: CASSQNRGLQPQHF. CDR3 coding DNA: TGCGCCAGCAGCCAAAACAGGGGCTTACAGCCCCAGCATTTT.

This chain connects TRBV29-1 to TRBJ2-2, with D maybe TRBD1 (6 bases). The length of the CDR3 is 14 residues. V gave up 5 bases and J gave up 1 base, with 11 bases separating them. Germline CDR1 and CDR2: SQVTM and ANQGSEA. The DNA of the CDR3 is TGCAGCGTTCCCGAGGACAGGAACACCGGGGAGCTGTTTTTT. This encodes CSVPEDRNTGELFF.

The chain uses TRBV12-3 or TRBV12-4 and TRBJ2-7, with 8 bases that match TRBD2. The CDR3 is 14 residues long. The junction had 3 bases not matched to a gene; V was cut back by 5 bases and J by 0 bases. Here the CDR3 DNA reads TGTGCCAGCAGTCCCGGGGGGGCCTCCTACGAGCAGTACTTC. This sequence encodes CASSPGGASYEQYF.

V is TRBV5-1 and J is TRBJ2-7; TRBD1 matches at 10 bases. The germline gives CDR1 SGHRS, CDR2 YFSETQ. This CDR3 spans 15 amino acids. V trimming: 4 bases; J trimming: 1 base; junction bases outside the gene matches: 5. CDR3 coding DNA: TGCGCCAGCAGCAACGGACAGGGGGGATCCTACGAGCAGTACTTC. Its protein product is CASSNGQGGSYEQYF. The complete variable domain, with remaining parts taken from reference TRBV5-1 and TRBJ2-7, reads KAGVTQTPRYLIKTRGQQVTLSCSPISGHRSVSWYQQTPGQGLQFLFEYFSETQRNKGNFPGRFSGRQFSNSRSEMNVSTLELGDSALYLCASSNGQGGSYEQYFGPGTRLTVT.

This clonotype occurred a few times. V and J are TRBV18 and TRBJ2-1; D perhaps matches TRBD2 (5 bases). Trimming took 0 bases from V and 4 from J, leaving 13 bases between them. This CDR3 has 16 amino acids. Germline assignment: CDR1 KGHSH and CDR2 LQKENI. The CDR3 loop reads CASSPPGVPSYNEQFF. DNA of the CDR3: TGTGCCAGCTCACCACCGGGAGTTCCCTCGTACAATGAGCAGTTCTTC.

CDR3 in amino acids: CASSVDPISPQHF. CDR3 coding DNA: TGTGCCAGCAGCGTAGATCCTATTTCGCCCCAGCATTTT. The J gene is TRBJ1-5, the V gene TRBV9; D not resolved. This CDR3 comprises 13 residues. Trimming left V 0 bases short and J 9 bases short, with 10 bases between. Per germline, CDR1 SGDLS and CDR2 YYNGEE. Drawing the rest from reference TRBV9 and TRBJ1-5, the complete variable domain is DSGVTQTPKHLITATGQRVTLRCSPRSGDLSVYWYQQSLDQGLQFLIQYYNGEERAKGNILERFSAQQFPDLHSELNLSSLELGDSALYFCASSVDPISPQHFGDGTRLSIL.

This clonotype has more than one count but fewer than ten. V is TRBV20-1 and J is TRBJ2-7, with TRBD2 identical over 9 bases. Germline CDR1 DFQATT, CDR2 SNEGSKA (reference sequence). J was trimmed by 4 bases and V by 1 base; bases with no gene match: 5. The CDR3 covers 14 residues. The CDR3 sequence is CSARGSGSRYEQYF. The CDR3 DNA reads TGCAGTGCTAGAGGTAGCGGGAGTCGGTACGAGCAGTACTTC.

The rearrangement links TRBV6-5 to TRBJ2-5; TRBD2 matches 7 bases. This CDR3 spans 13 amino acids. Per germline, CDR1 MNHEY and CDR2 SVGAGI. V shed 0 bases and J 5 bases; nucleotides not matched to a gene: 0. The CDR3 is CASSYSSGETQYF. The CDR3 DNA reads TGTGCCAGCAGTTACTCTAGCGGGGAGACCCAGTACTTC.

The CDR3 region has the DNA TGCAGTGCTAGACAGGGACAGAACACTGAAGCTTTCTTT. It translates to CSARQGQNTEAFF. This chain uses TRBV20-1 with TRBJ1-1; the D gene is possibly TRBD1 (6 bases). The germline CDR1 and CDR2 sequences are DFQATT and SNEGSKA (reference sequence). This CDR3 has 13 amino acids. Trimming cost V 2 bases and J 1 base, with 8 bases left between them.